These 29 T cell receptor beta chains share one sample of origin, sequenced in a study of a mutant IDH1 vaccine in newly diagnosed glioma (dated by TCRdb to about 2021). Libraries were constructed by the immunoSEQ multiplex PCR assay. Imported from immuneACCESS, the table was reduced by TCRdb to in-frame sequences with V and J called. These copies leave out some clones; in studies compared against another copy, an unresolved V gene accounts for under half, and the cause of the remainder is not known. The sample profile shows 30,000 to 40,000 clones; around four fifths of them were found once. The ten largest clonotypes hold over 7.5% of the sample. The sample's time point label is to be understood as: baseline, week 1 (first vaccination visit). The sample's treatment or condition label, decoded: pre-vaccination baseline after standard-of-care therapy. This sample comprised PBMCs, obtained from a glioma patient treated with radiotherapy, temozolomide or both. The origin of the receptors is a man aged 40-49 years with glioma. Some clones in this sample may be carry-over from other donors' samples.

The V call is TRBV18, the J call TRBJ1-1, with TRBD1 identical over 7 bases. The ends lost 1 base at V and 0 bases at J; junction bases unmatched: 8. The CDR3 covers 17 residues. CDR1 and CDR2 (germline): KGHSH, LQKENI. The CDR3 reads CASSPHRTGTLNTEAFF. CDR3 coding DNA: TGTGCCAGCTCACCACACAGGACAGGAACCTTGAACACTGAAGCTTTCTTT.

J is TRBJ2-5 and V is TRBV5-4; D may match TRBD1 or TRBD2 (6 bases each). The CDR3 has 14 residues. Per the germline V gene, CDR1 is SGHNT and CDR2 is YYREEE (reference sequence). The germline V and J ends were trimmed by 4 bases and 5 bases, with 15 bases remaining between them. In DNA form, the CDR3 reads TGTGCCAGCAGCGAACTACTAGGGGGGGAGACCCAGTACTTC. Translating gives CASSELLGGETQYF.

This clone has only one observation. V and J are TRBV4-2 and TRBJ1-1; D might be TRBD1 (5 bases). Germline assignment: CDR1 LGHNA and CDR2 YNFKEQ. The V end lost 1 base, the J end lost 10 bases, and 10 bases lay between the germline ends. The CDR3 consists of 12 residues. CDR3 in amino acids: CASSQGGRVAFF. For the CDR3, the DNA is TGTGCCAGCAGCCAAGGGGGCAGGGTAGCTTTCTTT.

This clone has a handful of counts. The rearrangement uses TRBV6-1 and TRBJ1-5; the match to TRBD1 covers 11 bases. Germline trimming cut 6 bases from V and 7 bases from J; bases unmatched to any gene: 5. Per germline, CDR1 MNHNS and CDR2 SASEGT. The CDR3 has 14 amino acids. CDR3 sequence (DNA): TGTGCCAGCAGGGGGACAGGGGGTAGGCAGCCCCAGCATTTT. This codes for CASRGTGGRQPQHF.

V and J are TRBV10-1 and TRBJ2-5; unclear D gene. CDR3 length equals 14 residues. V dropped 0 bases and J dropped 5 bases, with 10 bases sitting between them. Germline V CDR1 and CDR2: WNHNN, SYGVQD (reference sequence). The CDR3 here is CASSESGSRETQYF. The DNA of the CDR3 is TGCGCCAGCAGTGAGTCGGGTAGCCGGGAGACCCAGTACTTC.

This sequence joins TRBV2 and TRBJ2-1; D is possibly TRBD1 or TRBD2 (5 bases each). The CDR3 is made up of 16 amino acids. The V end was cut by 9 bases, the J end by 1 base, with 19 bases between. Germline values: CDR1 SNHLY, CDR2 FYNNEI. The CDR3 is CASVTGTVRSYNEQFF. In DNA, the CDR3 is TGTGCCAGTGTTACGGGGACGGTTCGGTCCTACAATGAGCAGTTCTTC.

This clone showed up just a few times. The CDR3 nucleotides read TGCGCCAGCAGCCTTCTAGGGAGGGGGCGATCGACTGAAGCTTTCTTT. It translates to CASSLLGRGRSTEAFF. The chain carries TRBV4-3 and TRBJ1-1, with 7 nucleotides matching TRBD1. CDR1 and CDR2 (germline): LGHNA, YSLEER. The CDR3 contains 16 residues. V was clipped by 4 bases and J by 5 bases; unmatched bases: 13.

V is TRBV6-6 and J is TRBJ1-2, with 9 bases aligning to TRBD1. V dropped 6 bases and J dropped 0; count of bases not matched to a gene: 8. The germline gives CDR1 MNHNY, CDR2 SVGAGI (reference sequence). This CDR3 has 16 amino acids. The CDR3 loop reads CASRPGQGTANYGYTF. The CDR3 bases are TGTGCCAGCAGACCGGGACAGGGAACAGCTAACTATGGCTACACCTTC.

The V gene is TRBV9, the J gene TRBJ2-1, with D unclear. The CDR3 runs to 13 residues. Per the germline V gene, CDR1 is SGDLS and CDR2 is YYNGEE. V shed 0 bases and J shed 6 bases, with 7 bases lying between them. CDR3 loop: CASSVATGNEQFF. The CDR3, as DNA: TGTGCCAGCAGCGTAGCGACCGGCAATGAGCAGTTCTTC.

The chain carries TRBV19 and TRBJ1-2; 7 nucleotides agree with TRBD1. Germline-derived CDR1 and CDR2 are LNHDA and SQIVND (reference sequence). The length of the CDR3 is 14 residues. J gave up 3 bases and V 3 bases, and 4 bases lay outside the gene matches. The CDR3 bases are TGTGCCAGTAGTATTGAGGGGACAGACTATGGCTACACCTTC. Its translation: CASSIEGTDYGYTF. Variable domain in full (rest from reference TRBV19 and TRBJ1-2): DGGITQSPKYLFRKEGQNVTLSCEQNLNHDAMYWYRQDPGQGLRLIYYSQIVNDFQKGDIAEGYSVSREKKESFPLTVTSAQKNPTAFYLCASSIEGTDYGYTFGSGTRLTVV.

The chain has TRBV7-2 and TRBJ2-7, with 10 bases matching TRBD1. J was trimmed by 2 bases and V by 5 bases; bases with no gene match: 3. The CDR3 is 14 residues long. CDR1 and CDR2 from the germline V gene are SGHTA and FQGNSA. DNA of the CDR3: TGTGCCAGCAGCCCGGGACAGGGGACCTACGAGCAGTACTTC. It is translated as CASSPGQGTYEQYF.

The J gene is TRBJ1-1, the V gene TRBV5-1; D gene uncertain. Germline CDR1 SGHRS, CDR2 YFSETQ. The CDR3 runs to 14 residues. V was clipped by 1 base and J by 4 bases, with 11 bases between them. This CDR3 is CASSLIGFGTEAFF. The CDR3 nucleotides read TGCGCCAGCAGCTTGATAGGGTTTGGCACTGAAGCTTTCTTT.

The CDR3 region is CASSPTGPYGYTF. For the CDR3, the DNA is TGTGCCAGCAGTCCCACAGGGCCCTATGGCTACACCTTC. The rearrangement joins TRBV27 to TRBJ1-2; possibly TRBD1 for D (6 bases). The CDR3 length is 13 residues. Germline V gene data show CDR1 as MNHEY and CDR2 as SMNVEV (reference sequence). V shed 5 bases and J shed 4 bases, with 11 bases lying between them.

The chain couples TRBV30 to TRBJ2-4, with a possible D match to TRBD1 (5 bases). Trimming left V 3 bases short and J 0 bases short, with 12 bases between. Germline CDR1 is GTSNPN and CDR2 is SVGIG (reference sequence). This CDR3 is built from 15 residues. The CDR3 DNA sequence: TGTGCCTGGAGCAAGACAGTACTAGCCAAAAACATTCAGTACTTC. It yields the protein CAWSKTVLAKNIQYF. Full variable domain (remainder filled in from reference TRBV30 and TRBJ2-4): SQTIHQWPATLVQPVGSPLSLECTVEGTSNPNLYWYRQAAGRGLQLLFYSVGIGQISSEVPQNLSASRPQDRQFILSSKKLLLSDSGFYLCAWSKTVLAKNIQYFGAGTRLSVL.

The rearrangement links TRBV28 to TRBJ2-7; D remains unclear. Trimming pared 8 bases from V and 3 bases from J, leaving 8 bases between. The CDR3 covers 11 residues. CDR1 and CDR2 from the germline V gene are MDHEN and SYDVKM. The CDR3 nucleotides read TGTGCCAGCGGAAGGTTCTACGAGCAGTACTTC. The encoded protein is CASGRFYEQYF.

The chain couples TRBV4-1 to TRBJ2-1; 13 bases map to TRBD2. Trimming cost V 3 bases and J 2 bases; bases outside gene matches: 7. CDR3 length: 18 amino acids. Germline values: CDR1 MGHRA, CDR2 YSYEKL. The CDR3 is CASSHRGLAGEPYNEQFF. For the CDR3, the DNA is TGCGCCAGCAGCCACCGCGGACTAGCGGGGGAACCCTACAATGAGCAGTTCTTC.

The chain recombines TRBV6-4 with TRBJ1-6; 8 bases match TRBD1. The junction had 9 bases not matched to a gene; V was cut back by 5 bases and J by 9 bases. Per germline, CDR1 MRHNA and CDR2 SNTAGT. The CDR3 loop spans 15 amino acids. The CDR3 region has the DNA TGTGCCAGCAGTCCGGGAGGACAGGGTGTTTCACCCCTCCACTTT. Translation gives CASSPGGQGVSPLHF.

The chain recombines TRBV5-6 with TRBJ2-4; 10 bases fit TRBD1. The CDR3 sequence is 14 residues long. V gave up 1 base and J gave up 7 bases; unmatched junction bases: 2. CDR1 is SGHDT, CDR2 YYEEEE, per germline. DNA of the CDR3: TGTGCCAGCAGCTTGAGGGACAGGGGTAACATTCAGTACTTC. Its translation: CASSLRDRGNIQYF. The full variable domain, in which reference TRBV5-6 and TRBJ2-4 provide the parts outside the CDR3, is DAGVTQSPTHLIKTRGQQVTLRCSPKSGHDTVSWYQQALGQGPQFIFQYYEEEERQRGNFPDRFSGHQFPNYSSELNVNALLLGDSALYLCASSLRDRGNIQYFGAGTRLSVL.

V is TRBV7-3 and J is TRBJ1-1, with D possibly TRBD1 on 5 matching bases. From germline, CDR1 is SGHTA and CDR2 FQGTGA. This CDR3 is built from 15 residues. V was cut by 1 base and J by 3 bases, with 12 bases left in between. CDR3 DNA sequence: TGTGCCAGCAGCTTAAGAGGGACTGGTGACACTGAAGCTTTCTTT. Its translation: CASSLRGTGDTEAFF.

CDR3 amino acids: CASSPGGTGVSPLHF. The CDR3 DNA is TGTGCCAGCAGCCCAGGGGGCACAGGGGTTTCACCCCTCCACTTT. The J gene is TRBJ1-6, the V gene TRBV9; 8 bases are shared with TRBD1. The V and J ends lost 4 bases and 9 bases, in that order; junction bases with no gene match: 9. The CDR3 extends over 15 amino acids. The V gene's germline CDR1 is SGDLS and CDR2 YYNGEE.

The genes are TRBV7-9 and TRBJ1-1, with TRBD1 matching 9 bases. Germline CDR1 reads SEHNR; CDR2 reads FQNEAQ (reference sequence). The CDR3 is 14 residues long. Unmatched junction bases numbered 2, after V lost 5 bases and J lost 1 base. Here the CDR3 reads CASSTDRGNTEAFF. For the CDR3, the DNA is TGTGCCAGCAGCACGGACAGGGGGAACACTGAAGCTTTCTTT.

The rearrangement uses TRBV6-5 and TRBJ2-3; 10 bases are shared with TRBD2. The CDR3 has 16 amino acids. Looked up from germline, CDR1 is MNHEY and CDR2 is SVGAGI. V dropped 4 bases and J dropped 0; count of bases not matched to a gene: 4. The CDR3: CASSFLAGGSTDTQYF. The CDR3 DNA sequence: TGTGCCAGCAGTTTTTTAGCGGGGGGAAGCACAGATACGCAGTATTTT.

This clone is medium-sized within its sample. The chain joins TRBV2 to TRBJ2-2; TRBD1 matches 7 bases. Germline V gene lookup returns CDR1 SNHLY and CDR2 FYNNEI. The CDR3 is made up of 15 amino acids. V shed 7 bases and J 6 bases; nucleotides not matched to a gene: 11. The DNA of the CDR3 is TGTGCCAGCAACCCGACAGGGTCGTTTTCCGGGGAGCTGTTTTTT. As protein: CASNPTGSFSGELFF.

The J gene is TRBJ1-5, the V gene TRBV27; TRBD1 might be the D (5 bases). Germline V lookup: CDR1 MNHEY, CDR2 SMNVEV (reference sequence). V lost 3 bases, J lost 7 bases, and 10 bases lay in between. The CDR3 spans 13 residues. The CDR3: CASSFRGGQPQHF. In DNA, the CDR3 is TGTGCCAGCAGTTTTAGGGGAGGACAGCCCCAGCATTTT.

This sequence joins TRBV28 and TRBJ2-2; D is perhaps TRBD1 (6 bases). CDR1 is MDHEN, CDR2 SYDVKM, per germline. Trimming removed 5 bases from V and 5 bases from J, with 15 bases in between. This CDR3 contains 15 residues. The CDR3 coding sequence is TGTGCCAGCAGTCCGATACAGGGCCGAACCGGGGAGCTGTTTTTT. This codes for CASSPIQGRTGELFF.

The chain recombines TRBV5-5 with TRBJ2-2, with D tentatively TRBD2 (5 bases). The CDR3 has 16 amino acids. Trimming took 2 bases from V and 4 from J, leaving 15 bases between them. The germline CDR1 and CDR2 sequences are SGHKS and YYEKEE (reference sequence). The CDR3 loop is CASSFDPSRTTGELFF. DNA of the CDR3: TGTGCCAGCAGCTTCGATCCTAGCCGAACCACCGGGGAGCTGTTTTTT.

The chain links TRBV6-5 to TRBJ1-2; unclear D gene. V lost 7 bases to trimming and J lost 8 bases, with 14 bases between them. Germline values: CDR1 MNHEY, CDR2 SVGAGI. The CDR3 contains 12 residues. Written as DNA, the CDR3 is TGTGCCAGCACCGAGGCTGGGAACGGCTACACCTTC. Residues: CASTEAGNGYTF.

This chain connects TRBV5-1 to TRBJ1-6; no firm D call. The germline V gene encodes CDR1 SGHRS and CDR2 YFSETQ. The CDR3 has 18 amino acids. The V end lost 1 base, the J end lost 0 bases, and 14 bases lay between the germline ends. Here the CDR3 reads CASSLLGDPSSYNSPLHF. CDR3 nucleotide sequence: TGCGCCAGCAGCTTGTTGGGCGACCCGAGCTCCTATAATTCACCCCTCCACTTT.

V is TRBV9 and J is TRBJ1-2; no definite D call. CDR1 is SGDLS, CDR2 YYNGEE, per germline. This CDR3 spans 15 amino acids. V dropped 3 bases and J dropped 4 bases, with 16 bases sitting between them. Here the CDR3 reads CASSASLFRRYGYTF. The CDR3 DNA reads TGTGCCAGCAGCGCAAGCCTATTTAGACGCTATGGCTACACCTTC.